This T cell receptor (beta chain) was sequenced for a study of blood T cell repertoires in COVID-19. Across over 20 US areas, participants ranged in age from about 18 to 100 years. Two negative PCRs, clearance, or symptom resolution characterized the recovered Cohort 3 donors. In the authors' workflow: Amplification from reference gene primers served as the basis for estimated nucleated cell counts. Sequenced by immunoSEQ multiplex PCR; TCRdb stores in-frame clones only, minus some. V, J and clone size were drawn from that table, and D and trimming were deduced from the DNA. The sample carries 180,000 or so clones, roughly 80% recorded once. The germline V gene has CDR1 MNHEY and CDR2 SMNVEV (reference sequence). This CDR3 contains 15 residues. Trimming took 5 bases from V and 0 from J; bases not matched to a gene: 4.

The receptor comes from a man aged 45-65 years who had recovered from COVID-19. The material sequenced was PBMCs or T cells enriched from blood (not recorded which). V is TRBV27 and J is TRBJ2-3; 8 nucleotides line up with TRBD2. The CDR3 reads CASSRTSPSTDTQYF. DNA of the CDR3: TGTGCCAGCAGTCGGACTAGCCCTAGCACAGATACGCAGTATTTT.